This TCR beta chain was captured in a study of shared clonotypes between healthy human individuals. At the deep level, the assay was run. Assay: immunoSEQ multiplex PCR; the TCRdb copy retains only in-frame clones and omits some. The sample yields 2 million to 3 million clones, more than 85% seen once. With respect to this clone: Its antigen is unidentified.

Study-wide findings and caveats: Clonotypes not shared had lower generation probabilities than those common to all four donors. It was expected that sequencing depth would affect clonotype sharing among donors.

With 1 base removed from V and 2 bases from J, the gap between germline ends came to 12 bases. CDR3 length equals 16 residues. CDR1 and CDR2 from the germline V gene are LGHNA and YNFKEQ. This chain connects TRBV4-2 to TRBJ2-1; tentatively, D is TRBD2 (6 bases). The specimen sequenced was naive CD4+ T cells from PBMCs. Indicated subset: CD45RA+ positively selected. The source of this sequence is a young man in good health. Some clones in this sample may be carry-over from other donors' samples. The CDR3 here is CASSQARAGTYNEQFF. CDR3 nucleotides: TGTGCCAGCAGCCAAGCTCGAGCGGGCACCTACAATGAGCAGTTCTTC.